Sequencing of this TCR beta chain was carried out in a study of pediatric ulcerative colitis. Study summary: Disease was pancolitis in 7 or 8 and left-sided in two, histology-confirmed.

Sequencing used immunoSEQ multiplex PCR; TCRdb keeps in-frame clones, though not all of them. The data show over 30,000 clones, with approximately 78% seen just once and 0.8% to 1.1% held by the top ten. V gave up 2 bases and J gave up 0 bases, with 11 bases separating them. Germline CDR1 and CDR2: LNHDA and SQIVND (reference sequence). The CDR3 contains 16 residues. The rectum was sampled with one to two pinch biopsies at colonoscopy. The study's findings and limits: Compared with controls, ulcerative colitis showed greater blood-rectum clone sharing.

Only a few counts were recorded for this clone. The antigen remains undetermined. Sequenced: gut tissue. The chain recombines TRBV19 with TRBJ1-5; D is undetermined. This TCR was sampled from a boy between 5 and 17 years old with mild ulcerative colitis. CDR3 sequence: CASSISRVFSNQPQHF. Here the CDR3 DNA reads TGTGCCAGTAGTATAAGCAGAGTATTTAGCAATCAGCCCCAGCATTTT. The variable domain in full, completed from reference TRBV19 and TRBJ1-5, reads DGGITQSPKYLFRKEGQNVTLSCEQNLNHDAMYWYRQDPGQGLRLIYYSQIVNDFQKGDIAEGYSVSREKKESFPLTVTSAQKNPTAFYLCASSISRVFSNQPQHFGDGTRLSIL.